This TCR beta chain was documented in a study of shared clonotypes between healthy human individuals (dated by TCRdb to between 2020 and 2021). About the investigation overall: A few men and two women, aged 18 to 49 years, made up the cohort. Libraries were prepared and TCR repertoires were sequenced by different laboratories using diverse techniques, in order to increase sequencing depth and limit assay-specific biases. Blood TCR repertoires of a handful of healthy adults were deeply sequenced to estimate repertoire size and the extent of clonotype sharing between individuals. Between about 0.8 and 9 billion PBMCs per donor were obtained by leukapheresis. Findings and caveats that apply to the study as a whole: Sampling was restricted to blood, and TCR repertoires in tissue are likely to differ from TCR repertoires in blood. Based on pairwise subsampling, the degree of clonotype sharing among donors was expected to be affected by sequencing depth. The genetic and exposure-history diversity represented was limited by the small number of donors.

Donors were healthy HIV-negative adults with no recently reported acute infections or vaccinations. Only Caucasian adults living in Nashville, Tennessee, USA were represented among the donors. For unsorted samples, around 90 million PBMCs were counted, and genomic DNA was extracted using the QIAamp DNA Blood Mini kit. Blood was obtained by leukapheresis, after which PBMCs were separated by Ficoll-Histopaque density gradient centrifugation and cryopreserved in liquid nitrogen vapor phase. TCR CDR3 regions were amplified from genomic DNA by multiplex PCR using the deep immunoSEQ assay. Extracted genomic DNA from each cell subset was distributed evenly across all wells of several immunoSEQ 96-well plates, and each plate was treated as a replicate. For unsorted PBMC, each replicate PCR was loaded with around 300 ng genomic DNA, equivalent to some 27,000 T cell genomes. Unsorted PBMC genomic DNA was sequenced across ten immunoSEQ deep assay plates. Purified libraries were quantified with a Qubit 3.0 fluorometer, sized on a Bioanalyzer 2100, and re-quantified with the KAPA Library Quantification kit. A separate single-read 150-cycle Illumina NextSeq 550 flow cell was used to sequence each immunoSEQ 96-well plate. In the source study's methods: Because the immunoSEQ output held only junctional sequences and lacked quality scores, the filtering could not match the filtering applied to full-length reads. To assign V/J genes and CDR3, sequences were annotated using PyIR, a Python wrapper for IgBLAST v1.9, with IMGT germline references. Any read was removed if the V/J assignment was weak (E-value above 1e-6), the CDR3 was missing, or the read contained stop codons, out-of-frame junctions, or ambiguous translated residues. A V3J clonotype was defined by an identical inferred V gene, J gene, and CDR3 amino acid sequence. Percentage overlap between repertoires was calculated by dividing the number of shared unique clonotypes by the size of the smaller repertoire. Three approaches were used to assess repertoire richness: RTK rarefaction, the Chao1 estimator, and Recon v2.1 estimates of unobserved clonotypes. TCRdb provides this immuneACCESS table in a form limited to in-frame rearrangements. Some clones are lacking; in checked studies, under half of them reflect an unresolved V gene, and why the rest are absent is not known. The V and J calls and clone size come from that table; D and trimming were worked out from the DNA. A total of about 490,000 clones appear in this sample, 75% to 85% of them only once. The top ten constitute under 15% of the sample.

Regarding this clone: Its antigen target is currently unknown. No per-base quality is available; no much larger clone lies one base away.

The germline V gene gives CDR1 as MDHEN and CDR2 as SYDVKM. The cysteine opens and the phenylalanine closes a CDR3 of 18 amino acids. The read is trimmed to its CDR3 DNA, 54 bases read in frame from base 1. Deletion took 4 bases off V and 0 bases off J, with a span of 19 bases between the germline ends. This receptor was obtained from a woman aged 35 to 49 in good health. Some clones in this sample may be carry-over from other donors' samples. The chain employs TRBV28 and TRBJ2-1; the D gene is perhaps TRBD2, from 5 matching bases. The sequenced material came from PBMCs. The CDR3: CASSSNRVVSGSYNEQFF. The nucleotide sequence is TGTGCCAGCAGTTCAAATCGGGTAGTGAGCGGCTCCTACAATGAGCAGTTCTTC.